This is a list of T cell receptor beta chains from one sample in a study of blood T cell repertoires in COVID-19. The table came from immunoSEQ multiplex PCR; TCRdb's copy has only in-frame clones and leaves some out. The sample carries some 260,000 clones, approximately 90% recorded once. The sample was peripheral blood. The receptor source for this set is a woman between 35 and 50 years old who had recovered from COVID-19. Each CDR3 is given with its conserved first and last residue. Each record gives: CDR3 length, J gene, clone size, D gene, V gene, CDR3 DNA, CDR3 protein. The D gene is left open where the match is weak. Size tells how often a clone was seen (once, few, many) or the class of an expanded clone, and some rows leave it out.

>16|TRBJ2-2|NA|NA|TRBV24-1
TGTGCCACCAGTGACCTCGGACAGCCCCGGGGCGGGGAGCTGTTTTTT
CATSDLGQPRGGELFF
>15|TRBJ2-5|NA|NA|TRBV5-1
TGCGCCAGCAGCTTGGGTGGCGCTGGGGGGGAGACCCAGTACTTC
CASSLGGAGGETQYF
>17|TRBJ2-7|NA|NA|TRBV5-1
TGCGCCAGCAGCTTGACCAGCGGCCCGCCCTTCCTCTCCGAGCAGTACTTC
CASSLTSGPPFLSEQYF
>16|TRBJ1-3|NA|TRBD1|TRBV4-3
TGCGCCAGCAGCCAGATGGACAGGGGGCATGGAAACACCATATATTTT
CASSQMDRGHGNTIYF
>15|TRBJ2-7|NA|NA|TRBV19
TGTGCCAGTACCCCGGCGGGGGACCCAAGGGGGGAGCAGTACTTC
CASTPAGDPRGEQYF
>16|TRBJ2-2|NA|NA|TRBV14
TGTGCCAGCAGCCAAGACGACCGGCCGAGGTCCGGGGAGCTGTTTTTT
CASSQDDRPRSGELFF
>15|TRBJ2-5|few|TRBD1|TRBV2
TGTGCCAGCAGGCCGGACAGGGGGCAGCAAGAGACCCAGTACTTC
CASRPDRGQQETQYF
>17|TRBJ2-3|once|TRBD2|TRBV18
TGTGCCAGCTCACCGAGACCTAGCGGGGGCGACACAGATACGCAGTATTTT
CASSPRPSGGDTDTQYF
>14|TRBJ1-4|once|TRBD1|TRBV2
TGTGCCAGCAGAGACAGGGCAGCTAATGAAAAACTGTTTTTT
CASRDRAANEKLFF
>14|TRBJ1-2|NA|NA|TRBV19
TGTGCCAGTAGTGCGCTCCCTATAGGGAGCGGCTACACCTTC
CASSALPIGSGYTF
>16|TRBJ2-5|once|TRBD1|TRBV23-1
TGCGCCAGCAGTCAACCACAGGGGACCTACCAAGAGACCCAGTACTTC
CASSQPQGTYQETQYF